This entry concerns a single TCR beta chain. V was cut by 6 bases and J by 4 bases, with 12 bases left in between. This CDR3 is 13 amino acids long. Germline V gene lookup returns CDR1 DFQATT and CDR2 SNEGSKA (reference sequence). These data are taken from a study of identical twins. TCRdb ran MiXCR on the 5' RACE reads and lists one entry per CDR3 protein. The sample has about 700,000 distinct CDR3 sequences, 5.5% to 6.5% seen once; the top ten hold around 2%. Sequenced sample: naive T cells sorted from blood. The chain recombines TRBV20-1 with TRBJ2-2; tentative D call: TRBD2 (6 bases). The receptor was isolated from a young man in good health. The CDR3 reads CSAASAGTGELFF. The CDR3, as DNA: TGCAGTGCCGCTAGCGCGGGCACCGGGGAGCTGTTTTTT.